The entry that follows covers one T cell receptor (beta chain) sequence. Sequence at one end of the junction differs from germline and may be a read error. The sample contains more than one DNA sequence encoding this CDR3. This record comes from a study of OX40 agonist ivuxolimab in advanced cancers. At the level of the study: Patients with prior anti-PD-1, anti-PD-L1 or anti-CTLA-4 therapy were eligible; about 40% had some.

This table comes from immunoSEQ multiplex PCR, and its TCRdb copy is limited to in-frame clones, with some not included. The table shows 89,000 or so clones, with under 95% occurring only once. Patients were ruled out by autoimmune disease history or systemic immunosuppression. The receptor comes from an adult with an advanced solid tumor such as melanoma, head and neck, liver or kidney cancer. Sequenced material: CD4+ or CD8+ T cells sorted from blood, taken in a trial of the OX40 agonist ivuxolimab.

This chain's CDR3 is CASGLLSFRDRVAGAHQPQHF. The CDR3 DNA is TGCGCTAGTGGTTTGCTAAGTTTCCGGGACAGGGTTGCGGGGGCACATCAGCCCCAGCATTTT. The chain carries TRBV12-5 and TRBJ1-5; 9 bases agree with TRBD1. CDR1 is LGHNT and CDR2 is FRNRAP in the germline V gene. The CDR3 runs to 21 residues. Full variable domain (outside the CDR3, taken from reference TRBV12-5 and TRBJ1-5): DARVTQTPRHKVTEMGQEVTMRCQPILGHNTVFWYRQTMMQGLELLAYFRNRAPLDDSGMPKDRFSAEMPDATLATLKIQPSEPRDSAVYFCASGLLSFRDRVAGAHQPQHFGDGTRLSIL.